The 25 T cell receptor beta chains below were found in one sample sequenced in a study of metastatic and nonmetastatic thyroid tumors. From the PCR reads, TCRdb re-called clones with MiXCR. The repertoire has tens of thousands of clones, around an eighth of them found once; the top ten carry 7% to 10%. There were no patients who had received any treatment before thyroid surgery. The material sequenced was tumor tissue. These receptors came from a female donor with papillary thyroid cancer or a benign thyroid nodule (not recorded which). Some clones in this sample may be carry-over from other donors' samples.

Comment on this clone: A much larger clone is a single base away; this may be a read error. The chain has TRBV24-1 and TRBJ2-1; D is unclear. The germline CDR1 and CDR2 sequences are KGHDR and SFDVKD. The length of the CDR3 is 14 residues. Trimming pared 7 bases from V and 6 bases from J, leaving 15 bases between. The CDR3 DNA reads TGTGCCACCAGCCATGTCCGTAGGGCCAATGAGCAGTTCTTC. It codes for CATSHVRRANEQFF.

This clone showed up many times. The CDR3: CASSVEGLSYEQYF. In nucleotides, the CDR3 is TGTGCCAGCAGCGTCGAAGGCCTGTCGTACGAGCAGTACTTC. This chain links TRBV9 with TRBJ2-7; D is unclear. The CDR3 covers 14 residues. Deletions cut 2 bases from V and 4 bases from J, with 13 bases between. Per germline, CDR1 SGDLS and CDR2 YYNGEE.

Points on this clone: A much larger clonotype is one base distant, so this may be a read error. This sample also contains other DNA sequences that code for the same CDR3. J is TRBJ2-2 and V is TRBV30; D not certain. This CDR3 spans 17 amino acids. V was pared by 2 bases and J by 0 bases, with 16 bases between. Per germline, CDR1 GTSNPN and CDR2 SVGIG (reference sequence). The CDR3 here is CAWSLSGGRTNTGELFF. The DNA of the CDR3 is TGTGCCTGGAGTTTGTCAGGCGGAAGGACGAACACCGGGGAGCTGTTTTTT.

This clone has a count of ten or more. The chain has TRBV28 and TRBJ2-7, with D maybe TRBD2 (6 bases). Trimming took off 7 bases at V and 4 bases at J, with 11 bases between the two ends. Germline V gene sequence: CDR1 MDHEN, CDR2 SYDVKM. The CDR3 has 12 residues. CDR3 DNA sequence: TGTGCCAGCAAACGGGACTGGTACGAGCAGTACTTC. Protein: CASKRDWYEQYF.

This clone has only a few counts. This chain joins TRBV11-1 and TRBJ2-2; 7 bases map to TRBD2. Germline lookup yields CDR1 SGHAT and CDR2 FQDESV (reference sequence). Trimming cost V 8 bases and J 6 bases; bases outside gene matches: 18. The CDR3 runs to 17 residues. The CDR3 here is CASDVLARVPGPGELFF. The DNA for the CDR3 is TGTGCCAGCGATGTACTAGCGCGAGTCCCAGGACCCGGGGAGCTGTTTTTT.

The rearrangement uses TRBV27 and TRBJ2-7; 7 bases align to TRBD2. V was clipped by 4 bases and J by 3 bases; unmatched bases: 6. The CDR3 is made up of 14 amino acids. The germline gives CDR1 MNHEY, CDR2 SMNVEV (reference sequence). CDR3 in DNA: TGTGCCAGCAGTTACCGGGAGGCTGTCTACGAGCAGTACTTC. Its protein is CASSYREAVYEQYF.

About this clone: Possible read error: a much larger clone is one base away. Other nucleotide sequences in the sample specify the same CDR3. The chain couples TRBV18 to TRBJ1-2; TRBD1 matches 8 bases. Germline values: CDR1 KGHSH, CDR2 LQKENI. This CDR3 region has 11 residues. With 5 bases clipped from V and 13 bases from J, the junction kept 6 bases outside the gene matches. CDR3: CASSAETGVTF. DNA of the CDR3: TGTGCCAGCTCAGCGGAGACAGGGGTCACCTTC.

This clone has just a few counts. The rearrangement links TRBV9 to TRBJ2-3, with a possible D match to TRBD1 (6 bases). Germline CDR1 and CDR2: SGDLS and YYNGEE. Trimming removed 3 bases at V and 3 bases at J, with 8 bases between. The CDR3 runs 13 residues. This chain's CDR3 is CASSDRATDTQYF. For the CDR3, the DNA is TGTGCCAGCAGCGACAGGGCTACAGATACGCAGTATTTT.

This clone was recorded a few times. The chain has TRBV29-1 and TRBJ2-7; TRBD2 matches 11 bases. CDR1 and CDR2 (germline): SQVTM, ANQGSEA. The junction had 7 bases not matched to a gene; V was cut back by 2 bases and J by 7 bases. The CDR3 has 14 residues. The CDR3 is CSVEPSGRPGEQYF. Written as DNA, the CDR3 is TGCAGCGTTGAACCTAGCGGGAGGCCTGGAGAGCAGTACTTC.

This clone has a count of ten or more. This chain links TRBV24-1 with TRBJ1-2, with 9 positions matching TRBD1. Trimming at V came to 5 bases and at J to 6 bases, leaving 6 bases not matched to a gene. Per germline, CDR1 KGHDR and CDR2 SFDVKD. The CDR3 extends over 14 amino acids. This CDR3 is CATSGPGQGHGYTF. In nucleotides, the CDR3 is TGTGCCACCAGTGGCCCGGGACAGGGTCATGGCTACACCTTC.

This clone was found a few times. A much larger clonotype is one base distant, so this may be a read error. The chain joins TRBV28 to TRBJ2-1; possibly TRBD1 for D (5 bases). This CDR3 contains 12 residues. CDR1 is MDHEN and CDR2 is SYDVKM in the germline V gene. CDR3 in DNA: TGTACCAGCAGGGTATGGAAAAGTGAGCAGTTCTTC. Its translation is CTSRVWKSEQFF. Supplemented by reference TRBV28 and TRBJ2-1, the full variable domain reads DVKVTQSSRYLVKRTGEKVFLECVQDMDHENMFWYRQDPGLGLRLIYFSYDVKMKEKGDIPEGYSVSREKKERFSLILESASTNQTSMYLCTSRVWKSEQFFGPGTRLTVL.

This clone was detected only a few times. Possible read error: a much larger clone is one base away. This specimen includes other DNA sequences encoding the same CDR3. This chain joins TRBV10-3 and TRBJ2-2; TRBD2 matches 8 bases. Per the germline V gene, CDR1 is ENHRY and CDR2 is SYGVKD. The CDR3 length is 16 residues. CDR3 residues: CAISGNSGVGTGELFF. CDR3 bases: TGTGCCATAAGTGGTAATAGCGGGGTCGGTACCGGGGAGCTGTTTTTT.

Comment on this clone: Being one base from a much bigger clone, this may be a read error. The genes are TRBV2 and TRBJ1-1; D gene uncertain. The CDR3 consists of 14 residues. CDR1 and CDR2 from the germline V gene are SNHLY and FYNNEI. The V end lost 5 bases, the J end lost 0 bases, and 10 bases lay between the germline ends. CDR3 sequence (DNA): TGTGCCAGCAGTCACCCGGTCATGAACACTGAAGCTTTCTTT. Amino acids: CASSHPVMNTEAFF.

This clone came up many times. The CDR3 loop is CASSDSTENEQFF. The CDR3 bases are TGTGCCAGCAGTGACTCGACGGAGAATGAGCAGTTCTTC. V usage is TRBV6-4 and J usage is TRBJ2-1; D is uncertain. The V end was cut by 0 bases, the J end by 7 bases, with 7 bases between. CDR1 and CDR2 (germline): MRHNA, SNTAGT. This CDR3 region has 13 residues.

This clone has a count of ten or more. The chain recombines TRBV4-1 with TRBJ1-2; 7 bases are a match to TRBD1. Per the germline V gene, CDR1 is MGHRA and CDR2 is YSYEKL. Trimming took 2 bases from V and 10 from J; bases not matched to a gene: 13. The CDR3 is made up of 15 amino acids. As DNA, the CDR3 is TGCGCCAGCAGCCAACTAGAGGGACAGAGAGCCGTCTACACCTTC. It yields the protein CASSQLEGQRAVYTF.

This clone was seen many times. This chain uses TRBV27 with TRBJ1-1; TRBD1 might be the D (5 bases). CDR3 length: 15 residues. Germline CDR1 MNHEY, CDR2 SMNVEV (reference sequence). V was trimmed by 4 bases and J by 5 bases, leaving 17 bases between them. CDR3 in amino acids: CASSSSLGLRTEAFF. The CDR3 coding sequence is TGTGCCAGCAGTTCCTCTTTGGGGCTTCGGACTGAAGCTTTCTTT.

At least ten counts were recorded for this clone. This rearrangement joins TRBV6-5 to TRBJ2-2, with TRBD2 matching over 16 bases. With 4 bases clipped from V and 6 bases from J, the junction kept 5 bases outside the gene matches. The CDR3 spans 17 residues. The germline V gene has CDR1 MNHEY and CDR2 SVGAGI. CDR3 residues: CASSLGLAGGPSGELFF. Written as DNA, the CDR3 is TGTGCCAGCAGTTTGGGACTAGCGGGAGGGCCGTCCGGGGAGCTGTTTTTT.

This clone was seen a handful of times. This may be a read error, as it is one base from a much larger clone. The chain combines TRBV29-1 with TRBJ2-1, with a weak D call TRBD2 (6 bases). Germline V gives CDR1 SQVTM, CDR2 ANQGSEA. V lost 2 bases and J 4 bases, leaving 15 bases between the germline ends. The length of the CDR3 is 15 residues. The CDR3 nucleotides read TGCAGCGTTGAAACGCATCGGGAGTGGTACAATGAGCAGTTCTTC. Its translation: CSVETHREWYNEQFF.

This clone was counted only a few times. Given a much more abundant clone one base away, this may be a read error. The rearrangement uses TRBV24-1 and TRBJ2-5; D not certain. V was shortened by 8 bases and J by 7 bases, with 16 bases between the two germline ends. Germline CDR1 KGHDR, CDR2 SFDVKD. This CDR3 is built from 13 residues. The CDR3 DNA is TGTGCCACCAAATCGGGCGGCGAAGGGACCCAGTACTTC. Residues: CATKSGGEGTQYF.

This clone was recorded many times. The J gene is TRBJ2-6, the V gene TRBV12-3 or TRBV12-4; D is tentatively TRBD1 or TRBD2 (5 bases each). This CDR3 is 15 amino acids long. V lost 5 bases and J 4 bases, leaving 12 bases between the germline ends. The chain's CDR3 is CASSPQGAGANVLTF. In DNA, the CDR3 is TGTGCCAGCAGTCCTCAGGGAGCCGGGGCCAACGTCCTGACTTTC.

This clone has at least ten counts. The rearrangement uses TRBV4-1 and TRBJ2-7; 7 positions agree with TRBD1. Germline CDR1 reads MGHRA; CDR2 reads YSYEKL. The trim removed 8 bases at V and 0 bases at J, leaving 10 bases unmatched. The CDR3 is made up of 15 amino acids. The CDR3 loop reads CASGRGTGPSYEQYF. DNA of the CDR3: TGCGCCAGCGGCAGGGGGACGGGACCCTCCTACGAGCAGTACTTC.

This clone was counted once. V usage is TRBV5-6 and J usage is TRBJ2-7, with a tentative D call TRBD2 (5 bases). The germline V gene encodes CDR1 SGHDT and CDR2 YYEEEE. The V end lost 4 bases, the J end lost 7 bases, and 18 bases lay between the germline ends. The CDR3 consists of 14 residues. The CDR3 nucleotides are TGTGCCAGCAGCCACGGACCGGGAACGACAGAGCAGTACTTC. As protein: CASSHGPGTTEQYF.

This clone has a count of ten or more. The rearrangement uses TRBV4-1 and TRBJ1-2; D is perhaps TRBD1 (5 bases). The CDR3 length is 18 residues. With 0 bases removed from V and 4 bases from J, the gap between germline ends came to 21 bases. Germline values: CDR1 MGHRA, CDR2 YSYEKL. CDR3 DNA sequence: TGCGCCAGCAGCCAAGAACCCCTCGGGGCCAGTATTGGCTATGGCTACACCTTC. This gives the protein CASSQEPLGASIGYGYTF.

This clone was seen ten or more times. The V gene is TRBV2, the J gene TRBJ2-5; D is perhaps TRBD1 or TRBD2 (5 bases each). CDR1 is SNHLY and CDR2 is FYNNEI in the germline V gene. This CDR3 has 14 amino acids. Trimming removed 2 bases at V and 5 bases at J, with 12 bases between. CDR3 nucleotide sequence: TGTGCCAGCAGTGAAAAGGGGAGAATTGAGACCCAGTACTTC. Translated: CASSEKGRIETQYF.

This clone was detected ten times or more. The chain is built from TRBV11-1 and TRBJ2-2, with unresolved D. Germline assignment: CDR1 SGHAT and CDR2 FQDESV (reference sequence). This CDR3 comprises 13 residues. V was clipped by 5 bases and J by 2 bases, with 6 bases between them. The chain's CDR3 is CASSQANTGELFF. The CDR3 coding sequence is TGTGCCAGCAGCCAGGCTAACACCGGGGAGCTGTTTTTT. Combining the CDR3 with reference TRBV11-1 and TRBJ2-2 gives the whole variable domain EAEVAQSPRYKITEKSQAVAFWCDPISGHATLYWYRQILGQGPELLVQFQDESVVDDSQLPKDRFSAERLKGVDSTLKIQPAELGDSAMYLCASSQANTGELFFGEGSRLTVL.